Sequencing of this T cell receptor (beta chain) was carried out in a study of early T cells in non-severe SARS-CoV-2 infection. Per germline, CDR1 WNHNN and CDR2 SYGVQD (reference sequence). This CDR3 has 13 residues. V was clipped by 6 bases and J by 8 bases, with 14 bases between them. This clonotype was counted between two and nine times. One entry per CDR3 protein results from TCRdb running MiXCR on the 5' RACE reads. The table includes approximately 60,000 distinct CDR3 sequences, roughly 12% detected once. This sequence was found in an adult who was a healthcare worker with PCR-confirmed SARS-CoV-2 infection or an uninfected control (not recorded which). Source material: whole blood. The genes are TRBV10-1 and TRBJ2-1; tentatively, D is TRBD1 (5 bases). The DNA for the CDR3 is TGCGCCAGCAGCTCCCTTAGGGGATATGAGCAGTTCTTC. Its protein product is CASSSLRGYEQFF.